This T cell receptor beta chain stems from a study of blood T cells in healthy people across ages. Germline V lookup: CDR1 MNHEY, CDR2 SMNVEV (reference sequence). With 4 bases removed from V and 0 bases from J, the gap between germline ends came to 10 bases. CDR3 length: 16 residues. A second PCR, run for about 7 to 12 cycles, used a sample-barcoded 5' primer plus a J-beta primer mix. Each cDNA was tagged by a template-switch adaptor containing 12 random nucleotides. TCRdb called the 5' RACE reads again in MiXCR, with one record for every CDR3 protein. The table records under 1,000,000 distinct CDR3 sequences, roughly 35% of them present only once. Study outcomes and limitations: Long-lived donors carried more naive CD4+ cells and greater diversity than aged donors. Observed TCR beta diversity showed a strong correlation with the percentage of naive T cells as measured by flow cytometry.

Comment on this clonotype: Its antigen is not identified.

The rearrangement uses TRBV27 and TRBJ1-6, with D hard to call. The receptor's source is a man aged 18 to 30 in good health. Sequencing used blood. The CDR3 region has the DNA TGTGCCAGCAGTTATGGGGAGAGCTCCTATAATTCACCCCTCCACTTT. It codes for CASSYGESSYNSPLHF.